This T cell receptor (beta chain) stems from a study of blood T cells in healthy people across ages. This clonotype was seen a handful of times. PCR was performed a second time for 7 to 11 cycles using a sample-barcoded 5' primer and a J-beta primer mix. Each TCR beta cDNA got a 12-nucleotide random molecular identifier. In TCRdb, the 5' RACE reads were re-called with MiXCR into one record per CDR3 protein. The table records 900,000 to 950,000 distinct CDR3 sequences, roughly 29% of them present only once. V was trimmed by 5 bases and J by 3 bases, leaving 17 bases between them. Germline CDR1 and CDR2: LNHDA and SQIVND (reference sequence). The CDR3 runs to 15 residues. This sample also belongs to another study, concerning T cells of mothers and their children. In that study: Mothers gave over 8 million TCR beta CDR3 reads each, and children about 3 million each.

This clonotype was sampled from a woman between 35 and 50 years old in good health. Sequenced sample: blood. The genes are TRBV19 and TRBJ2-7, with D perhaps TRBD1 (5 bases). The DNA of the CDR3 is TGTGCCAGTAGTTCAGGGCTAAAATGGGACTACGAGCAGTACTTC. Translation gives CASSSGLKWDYEQYF. The entire variable domain, with the rest obtained from reference TRBV19 and TRBJ2-7, is as follows: DGGITQSPKYLFRKEGQNVTLSCEQNLNHDAMYWYRQDPGQGLRLIYYSQIVNDFQKGDIAEGYSVSREKKESFPLTVTSAQKNPTAFYLCASSSGLKWDYEQYFGPGTRLTVT.